This T cell receptor (beta chain) comes out of a study of blood T cell repertoires in COVID-19. Across the whole study: Sites in the United States, Italy and Spain provided acute and convalescent COVID-19 samples. In each case, the material was cDNA or gDNA derived from T cells, B-cell-depleted T cells, or PBMCs.

This CDR3 comprises 19 residues. Germline V gene data show CDR1 as SGHNT and CDR2 as YYREEE (reference sequence). Trimming took 3 bases from V and 0 from J; bases not matched to a gene: 12. Followed over time, Seattle patients had been enrolled while infection was active. In the original workflow: The authors estimated nucleated cell counts from reference gene primer amplification. The assay was immunoSEQ multiplex PCR, and TCRdb's table has in-frame clones only and misses some. From that table come the V and J calls and clone size; the DNA was used to work out D and trimming. This table has some 100,000 clones, around 90% appearing once.

The source is a man aged 45 to 65 with COVID-19, enrolled during active disease. The chain links TRBV5-4 to TRBJ2-6; TRBD1 agrees at 7 bases. The sequencing input was peripheral blood. CDR3 DNA: TGTGCCAGCAGCTCTTTTGGGGGACAGCTACCCTCTGGGGCCAACGTCCTGACTTTC. It is translated as CASSSFGGQLPSGANVLTF. The variable domain in full, with the rest retrieved from reference TRBV5-4 and TRBJ2-6, is ETGVTQSPTHLIKTRGQQVTLRCSSQSGHNTVSWYQQALGQGPQFIFQYYREEENGRGNFPPRFSGLQFPNYSSELNVNALELDDSALYLCASSSFGGQLPSGANVLTFGAGSRLTVL.